This T cell receptor beta chain was identified during a study of blood T cell repertoires in COVID-19 (dated by TCRdb to the early 2020s). Context from the whole study: Samples from collaborators originated in the United States, Italy and Spain and spanned both the acute and convalescent phases of COVID-19. The material from the prospective study consisted of cDNA or gDNA derived from T cells, B-cell-depleted T cells, or PBMCs. A de-identified subject ID, COVID-19 status, age in years and sex were almost always included in the sample metadata. A freely available public database, intended as a resource for researchers studying the immune response to SARS-CoV-2, is where the repertoires were released. Samples were obtained from the ongoing ImmuneRACE study (first 160 participants) and from about 1,300 subjects provided by 6 global collaborators. Deeply sampled blood TCRbeta repertoires from subjects exposed to, actively infected with, or recovered from COVID-19 were included in the dataset. Where HLA class I and class II types were available, the types were taken from metadata supplied by the sample provider, not from assay-based typing.

The collaborating institutions used their own protocols to collect whole blood in K2EDTA tubes. Collaborator samples were shipped for TCRbeta analysis as frozen whole blood, isolated PBMCs, or DNA extracted from either sample type. The immunoSEQ Assay, a bias-controlled multiplex PCR, was used to amplify TCRbeta CDR3 regions from genomic DNA. Concerning the study's data processing: The number of nucleated cells in each sample was estimated by amplification of reference gene primers within the assay. To quantify the absolute abundance of each unique TCRbeta CDR3 rearrangement, sequence reads were collapsed and filtered. Productive Simpson clonality was computed per sample as the square root of Simpson's diversity index over productive rearrangements. TCRdb carries this immuneACCESS record with in-frame sequences only. Its versions omit some clonotypes, under half of them owing to an unresolved V gene in the studies checked, with the rest unexplained. The D gene and trimming were derived from the DNA, and the V and J assignments and clone size from that table. This sample lists about 120,000 clones; 70% to 80% were detected once. Clones ranked in the top ten supply around 2.5% of the sample.

Summary of the overall study and its limitations: How much clinical and demographic metadata was included differed by source and by participant, and the metadata was provided uncurated.

Of note for this clone: Its antigen has not been determined. The sample holds no much larger clone one base away, and base qualities are not on file.

The clonotype originates from a man in his forties or fifties with acute or convalescent COVID-19. Sequencing was performed on peripheral blood.

The base sequence is TGCGCCAGCAGCTCAGGGAGGGGGTACGAGCAGTACTTC. Its protein is CASSSGRGYEQYF. Rearrangement joined TRBV4-1 to TRBJ2-7; the D region possibly corresponds to TRBD2 (7 bases align). V is pared back by 5 bases and J by 4 bases, with 12 bases lying between the germline termini. According to the germline V gene, CDR1 reads MGHRA and CDR2 reads YSYEKL. There are 13 amino acids in the CDR3, from cysteine to phenylalanine inclusive. The read is trimmed to its CDR3 DNA, 39 bases read in frame from base 1.